This T cell receptor beta chain comes out of a study of CD8+CD57+ T cells in acquired aplastic anemia. General study points: Sharing between patients and controls was observed for over 25 CD8+ CDR3 sequences.

Only a few counts were recorded for this clonotype. Its antigen remains unknown. TCR beta VDJ and CDR3 were profiled, and genomic DNA was the template. TCRdb re-analysed the reads in MiXCR, keeping a single row per CDR3 protein. The sample lists about 160,000 distinct CDR3 sequences, around half occurring once. Flow cytometry had shown expanded CD8+CD57+ cells in the patients chosen for sequencing. The enrolled patients all had severe acquired aplastic anemia. CDR3 length: 15 residues. Deletions cut 4 bases from V and 0 bases from J, with 12 bases between. From germline, CDR1 is MNHEY and CDR2 SVGAGI. The TCR was taken from a human donor with aplastic anemia. The J gene is TRBJ1-1, the V gene TRBV6-5; no clear D. Sequenced sample: sorted CD4+, CD8+, or CD8+CD57+ T cells (not recorded which) from PBMCs. CDR3 loop: CASSSVVLVNTEAFF. CDR3 sequence (DNA): TGTGCCAGCAGTTCAGTGGTCCTGGTGAACACTGAAGCTTTCTTT.